This T cell receptor beta chain was captured by sequencing in a study of CD8 T cell repertoires and HIV-1 epitope variants. As for the study in general: Controls were a CMV, EBV and flu peptide pool, Ebola AY9 negative control, and no-peptide well. Autologous T cell-negative cells served as antigen-presenting cells in equal numbers.

The junction had 10 bases not matched to a gene; V was cut back by 2 bases and J by 2 bases. The germline CDR1 and CDR2 sequences are LGHNA and YSLEER. This CDR3 spans 17 amino acids. TCRdb's table, derived via immunoSEQ multiplex PCR, lists solely in-frame clones and lacks some. The sample shows under 7,000 clones, about 60% of them seen only once. In the case of this clone: The target antigen is unknown.

V is TRBV4-3 and J is TRBJ2-7; 9 bases line up with TRBD1. The sequence was obtained from a male donor with HIV. Material for sequencing was cultured CD8+ T cells derived from PBMCs. The CDR3 DNA reads TGCGCCAGCAGCCAATCCCGGACAGGGGCAATTCCCTACGAGCAGTACTTC. Translation: CASSQSRTGAIPYEQYF.